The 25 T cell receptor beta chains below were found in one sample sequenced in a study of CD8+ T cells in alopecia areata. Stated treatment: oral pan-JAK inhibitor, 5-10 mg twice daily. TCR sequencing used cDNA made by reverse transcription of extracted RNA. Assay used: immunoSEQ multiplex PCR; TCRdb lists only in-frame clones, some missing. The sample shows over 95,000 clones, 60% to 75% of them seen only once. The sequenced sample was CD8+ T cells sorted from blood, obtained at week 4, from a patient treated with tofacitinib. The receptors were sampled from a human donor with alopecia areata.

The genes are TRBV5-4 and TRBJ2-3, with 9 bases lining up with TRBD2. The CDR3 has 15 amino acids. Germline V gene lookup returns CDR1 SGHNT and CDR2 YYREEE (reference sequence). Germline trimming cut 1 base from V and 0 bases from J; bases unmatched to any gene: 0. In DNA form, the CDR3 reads TGTGCCAGCAGCTTGCTAGCGGGGAGCACAGATACGCAGTATTTT. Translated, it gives CASSLLAGSTDTQYF.

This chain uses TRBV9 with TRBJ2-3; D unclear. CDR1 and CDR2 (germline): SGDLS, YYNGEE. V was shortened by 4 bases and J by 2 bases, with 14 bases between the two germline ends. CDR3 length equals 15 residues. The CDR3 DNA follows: TGTGCCAGCAGCCGGAGAGGCGAGGCCACAGATACGCAGTATTTT. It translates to CASSRRGEATDTQYF. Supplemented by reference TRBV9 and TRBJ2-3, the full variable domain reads DSGVTQTPKHLITATGQRVTLRCSPRSGDLSVYWYQQSLDQGLQFLIQYYNGEERAKGNILERFSAQQFPDLHSELNLSSLELGDSALYFCASSRRGEATDTQYFGPGTRLTVL.

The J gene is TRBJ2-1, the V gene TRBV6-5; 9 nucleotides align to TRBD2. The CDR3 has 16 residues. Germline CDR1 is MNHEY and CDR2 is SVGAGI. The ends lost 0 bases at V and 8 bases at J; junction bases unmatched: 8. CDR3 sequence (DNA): TGTGCCAGCAGTTACTCAAATAGCGGGAGAACCGATGAGCAGTTCTTC. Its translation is CASSYSNSGRTDEQFF.

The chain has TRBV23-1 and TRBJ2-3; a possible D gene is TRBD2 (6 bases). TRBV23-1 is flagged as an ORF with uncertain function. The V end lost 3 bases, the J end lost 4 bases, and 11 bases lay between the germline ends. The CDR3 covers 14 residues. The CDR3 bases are TGCGCCAGCAGTCAGGGACTTGTTGCAGATACGCAGTATTTT. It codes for CASSQGLVADTQYF.

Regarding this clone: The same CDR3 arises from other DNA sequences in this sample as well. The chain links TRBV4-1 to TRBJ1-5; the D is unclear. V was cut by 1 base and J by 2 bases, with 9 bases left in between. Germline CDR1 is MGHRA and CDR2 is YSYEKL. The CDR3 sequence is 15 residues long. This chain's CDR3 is CASSQGGLGNQPQHF. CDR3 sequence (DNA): TGCGCCAGCAGCCAAGGAGGGCTTGGCAATCAGCCCCAGCATTTT.

CDR3 amino acids: CATSPRLSDGTDTQYF. The DNA for the CDR3 is TGTGCCACCAGCCCGCGACTAAGCGATGGCACAGATACGCAGTATTTT. The rearrangement joins TRBV15 to TRBJ2-3; possibly TRBD2 for D (5 bases). CDR3 length: 16 residues. Per germline, CDR1 LNHNV and CDR2 YYDKDF (reference sequence). Trimming pared 5 bases from V and 1 base from J, leaving 16 bases between.

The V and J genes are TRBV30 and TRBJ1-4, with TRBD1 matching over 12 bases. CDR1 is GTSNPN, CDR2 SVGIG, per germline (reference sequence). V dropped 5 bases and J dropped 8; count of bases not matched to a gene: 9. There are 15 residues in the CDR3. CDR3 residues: CAWSRTGTGGEKLFF. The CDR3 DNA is TGTGCCTGGTCACGCACCGGGACAGGGGGCGAAAAACTGTTTTTT.

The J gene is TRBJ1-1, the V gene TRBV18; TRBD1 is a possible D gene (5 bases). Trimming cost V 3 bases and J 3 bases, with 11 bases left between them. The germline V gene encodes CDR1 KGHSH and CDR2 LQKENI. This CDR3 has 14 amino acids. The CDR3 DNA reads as TGTGCCAGCTCACCTTCATGGGACTACACTGAAGCTTTCTTT. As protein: CASSPSWDYTEAFF.

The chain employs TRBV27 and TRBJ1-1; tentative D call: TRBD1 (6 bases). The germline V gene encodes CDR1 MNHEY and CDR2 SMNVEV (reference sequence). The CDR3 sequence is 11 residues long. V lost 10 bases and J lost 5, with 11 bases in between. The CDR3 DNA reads TGTGCCACTCACAGGGCTACTGAAGCTTTCTTT. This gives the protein CATHRATEAFF.

The CDR3 bases are TGCGCCAGCAGCTTGGGTATCACGGGGCTAGCGGGCACAGATACGCAGTATTTT. Residues: CASSLGITGLAGTDTQYF. The chain combines TRBV5-1 with TRBJ2-3; 7 positions agree with TRBD2. V gave up 0 bases and J gave up 1 base; unmatched junction bases: 11. CDR3 length: 18 amino acids. Germline CDR1 and CDR2: SGHRS and YFSETQ.

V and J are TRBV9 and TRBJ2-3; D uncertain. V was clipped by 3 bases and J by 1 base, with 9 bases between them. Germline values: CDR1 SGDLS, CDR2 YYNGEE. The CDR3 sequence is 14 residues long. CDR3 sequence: CASSALRGTDTQYF. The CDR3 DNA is TGTGCCAGCAGCGCACTTAGGGGCACAGATACGCAGTATTTT.

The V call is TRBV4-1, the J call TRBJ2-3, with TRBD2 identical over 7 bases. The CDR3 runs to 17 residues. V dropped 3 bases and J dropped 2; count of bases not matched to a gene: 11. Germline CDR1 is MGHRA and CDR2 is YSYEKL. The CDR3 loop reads CASSQGGSTAITDTQYF. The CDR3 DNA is TGCGCCAGCAGCCAGGGAGGGTCTACGGCCATCACAGATACGCAGTATTTT.

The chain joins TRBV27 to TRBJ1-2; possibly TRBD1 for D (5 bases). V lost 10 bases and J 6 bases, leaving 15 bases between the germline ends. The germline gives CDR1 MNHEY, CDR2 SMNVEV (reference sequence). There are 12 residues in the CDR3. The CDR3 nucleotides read TGTGCCACCCAGGGAGGGATCCATGGCTACACCTTC. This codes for CATQGGIHGYTF.

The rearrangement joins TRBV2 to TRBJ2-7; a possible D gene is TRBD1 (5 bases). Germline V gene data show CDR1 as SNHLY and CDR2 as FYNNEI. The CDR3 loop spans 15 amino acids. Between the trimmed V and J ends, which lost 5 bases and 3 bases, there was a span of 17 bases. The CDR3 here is CASSQTATGVYEQYF. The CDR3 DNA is TGTGCCAGCAGTCAGACAGCGACTGGGGTCTACGAGCAGTACTTC.

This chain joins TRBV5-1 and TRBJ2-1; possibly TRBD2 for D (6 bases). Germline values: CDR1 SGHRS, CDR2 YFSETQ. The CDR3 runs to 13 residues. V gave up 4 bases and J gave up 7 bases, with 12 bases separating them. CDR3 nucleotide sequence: TGCGCCAGCAGCGCGGGGCTGAAGAATGAGCAGTTCTTC. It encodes CASSAGLKNEQFF.

The CDR3 DNA reads as TGCGCCAGCAGCCTGGACAGGGTCCACGAGCAGTACTTC. The encoded protein is CASSLDRVHEQYF. The chain combines TRBV5-1 with TRBJ2-7; TRBD1 matches 8 bases. J lost 5 bases, V lost 4 bases, and 5 bases had no gene match. From germline, CDR1 is SGHRS and CDR2 YFSETQ. This CDR3 region has 13 residues.

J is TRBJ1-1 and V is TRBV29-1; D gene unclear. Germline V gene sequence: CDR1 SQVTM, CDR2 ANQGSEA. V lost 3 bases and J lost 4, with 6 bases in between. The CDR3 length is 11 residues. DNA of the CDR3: TGCAGCGTTGATTCGGGCACTGAAGCTTTCTTT. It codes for CSVDSGTEAFF.

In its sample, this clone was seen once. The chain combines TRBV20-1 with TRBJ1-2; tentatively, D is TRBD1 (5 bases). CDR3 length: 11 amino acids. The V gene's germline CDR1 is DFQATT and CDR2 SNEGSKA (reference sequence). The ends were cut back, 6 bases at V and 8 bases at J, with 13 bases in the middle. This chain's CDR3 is CSARAGEGYTF. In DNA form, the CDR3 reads TGCAGTGCCCGAGCGGGGGAGGGCTACACCTTC.

CDR3 in amino acids: CAIEPVRRTRLETQYF. CDR3 in DNA: TGTGCCATCGAACCAGTCCGGAGGACTAGATTGGAGACCCAGTACTTC. V usage is TRBV10-3 and J usage is TRBJ2-5, with 7 bases aligning to TRBD2. CDR3 length: 16 residues. The germline gives CDR1 ENHRY, CDR2 SYGVKD. J gave up 5 bases and V 8 bases, and 17 bases lay outside the gene matches.

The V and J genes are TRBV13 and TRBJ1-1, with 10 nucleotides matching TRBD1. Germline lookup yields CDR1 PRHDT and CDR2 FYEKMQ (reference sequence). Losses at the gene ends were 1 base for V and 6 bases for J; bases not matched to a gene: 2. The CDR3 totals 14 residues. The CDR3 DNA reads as TGTGCCAGCAGCTTAGAAGGGACAGGGGCTGAAGCTTTCTTT. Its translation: CASSLEGTGAEAFF.

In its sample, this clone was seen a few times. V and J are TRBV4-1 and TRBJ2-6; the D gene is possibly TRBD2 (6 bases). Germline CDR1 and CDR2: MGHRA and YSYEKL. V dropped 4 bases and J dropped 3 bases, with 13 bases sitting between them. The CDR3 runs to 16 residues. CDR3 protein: CASSPGGAGGANVLTF. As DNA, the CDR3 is TGCGCCAGCAGCCCCGGAGGGGCGGGTGGGGCCAACGTCCTGACTTTC.

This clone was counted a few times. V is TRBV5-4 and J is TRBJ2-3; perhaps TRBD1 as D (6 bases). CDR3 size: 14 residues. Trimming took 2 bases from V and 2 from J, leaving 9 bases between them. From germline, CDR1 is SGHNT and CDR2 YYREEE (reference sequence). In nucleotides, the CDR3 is TGTGCCAGCAGCTTTAGACAGGACACAGATACGCAGTATTTT. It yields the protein CASSFRQDTDTQYF.

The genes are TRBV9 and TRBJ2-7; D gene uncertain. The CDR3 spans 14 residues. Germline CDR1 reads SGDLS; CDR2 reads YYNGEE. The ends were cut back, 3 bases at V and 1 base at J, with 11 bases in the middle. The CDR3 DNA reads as TGTGCCAGCAGCGCAGAGACCGTATCCTACGAGCAGTACTTC. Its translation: CASSAETVSYEQYF. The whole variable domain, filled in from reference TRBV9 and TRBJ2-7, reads DSGVTQTPKHLITATGQRVTLRCSPRSGDLSVYWYQQSLDQGLQFLIQYYNGEERAKGNILERFSAQQFPDLHSELNLSSLELGDSALYFCASSAETVSYEQYFGPGTRLTVT.

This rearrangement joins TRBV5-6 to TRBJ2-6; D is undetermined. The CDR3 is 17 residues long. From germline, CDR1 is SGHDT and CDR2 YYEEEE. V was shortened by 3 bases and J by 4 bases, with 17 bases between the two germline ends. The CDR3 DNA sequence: TGTGCCAGCAGCTCGCCGGTAAGGGTTGCCGGGGCCAACGTCCTGACTTTC. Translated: CASSSPVRVAGANVLTF.

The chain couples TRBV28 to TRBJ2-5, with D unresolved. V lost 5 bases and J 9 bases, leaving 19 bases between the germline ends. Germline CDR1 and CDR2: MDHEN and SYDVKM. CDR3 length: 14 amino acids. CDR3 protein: CASSPGRRLGAQYF. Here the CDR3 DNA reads TGTGCCAGCAGTCCCGGTAGGAGACTTGGGGCCCAGTACTTC.